This T cell receptor (beta chain) was profiled in a study of blood T cells in healthy people across ages. For the study at large: Using template switching, researchers captured about one barcoded beta molecule for each two T cells.

Isolating PBMCs gave at least 6 million of these cells per sample. A J-beta primer mix and a sample-barcoded 5' primer were used in a second PCR of about 7 to 12 cycles. Each CDR3 protein gets one entry after TCRdb re-called the 5' RACE reads with MiXCR. Of 850,000 or so distinct CDR3 sequences in the sample, about 28% are singletons; the top ten hold 15% to 20%. Per the germline V gene, CDR1 is DFQATT and CDR2 is SNEGSKA (reference sequence). The trim removed 0 bases at V and 3 bases at J, leaving 5 bases unmatched. The CDR3 has 16 amino acids. This clonotype has a count of ten or more. As yet, its antigen is unknown. Whole-study results and caveats: A strong correlation was seen between TCR beta diversity and naive T cell percentage.

The rearrangement joins TRBV20-1 to TRBJ2-1, with TRBD2 matching over 10 bases. The clonotype comes from a woman older than 75 in good health. The specimen sequenced was blood. The CDR3 DNA reads TGCAGTGCTAGAGATCTGGCTAGCGGGGGCTACAATGAGCAGTTCTTC. The encoded protein is CSARDLASGGYNEQFF.